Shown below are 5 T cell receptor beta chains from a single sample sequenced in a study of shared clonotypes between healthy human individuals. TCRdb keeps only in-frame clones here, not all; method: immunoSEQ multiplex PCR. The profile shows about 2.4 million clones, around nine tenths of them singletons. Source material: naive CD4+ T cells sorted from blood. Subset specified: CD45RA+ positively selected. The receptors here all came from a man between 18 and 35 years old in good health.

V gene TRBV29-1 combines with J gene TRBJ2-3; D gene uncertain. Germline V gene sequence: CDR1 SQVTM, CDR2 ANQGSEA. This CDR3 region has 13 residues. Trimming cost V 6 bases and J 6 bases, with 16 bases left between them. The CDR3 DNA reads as TGCAGCGTCCAATTATCCGCCTGGGATACGCAGTATTTT. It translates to CSVQLSAWDTQYF.

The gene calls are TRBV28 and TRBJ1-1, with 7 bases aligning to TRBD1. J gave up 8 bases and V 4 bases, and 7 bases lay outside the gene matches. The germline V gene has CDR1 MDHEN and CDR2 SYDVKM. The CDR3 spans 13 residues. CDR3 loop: CASSSRDRLEAFF. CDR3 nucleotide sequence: TGTGCCAGCAGTTCCCGGGACAGATTAGAAGCTTTCTTT.

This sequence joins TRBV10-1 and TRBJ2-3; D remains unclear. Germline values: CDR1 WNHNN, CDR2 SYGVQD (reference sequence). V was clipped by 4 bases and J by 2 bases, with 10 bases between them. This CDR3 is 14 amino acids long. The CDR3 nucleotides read TGCGCCAGCAGTGTACCGGTTTCCACAGATACGCAGTATTTT. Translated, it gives CASSVPVSTDTQYF.

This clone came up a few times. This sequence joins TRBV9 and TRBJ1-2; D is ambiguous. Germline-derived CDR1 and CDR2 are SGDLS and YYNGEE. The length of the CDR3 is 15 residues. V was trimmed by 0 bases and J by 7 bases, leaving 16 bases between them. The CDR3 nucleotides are TGTGCCAGCAGCGTAGATCCCCACCAAACTACTGGCTACACCTTC. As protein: CASSVDPHQTTGYTF.

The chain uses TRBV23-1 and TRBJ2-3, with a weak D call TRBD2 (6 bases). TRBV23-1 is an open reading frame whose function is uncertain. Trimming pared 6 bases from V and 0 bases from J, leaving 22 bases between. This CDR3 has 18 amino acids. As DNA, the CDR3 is TGCGCCAGCAGCCGGGCCGGGAGCCCGGGAGAAAGCACAGATACGCAGTATTTT. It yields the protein CASSRAGSPGESTDTQYF.